Each of the 3 T cell receptor beta chains below was sequenced from the same sample in a study of cytomegalovirus exposure and HLA in healthy donors. In the PCR, 60 Vbeta and 13 Jbeta primers were used. Clones were sequenced by immunoSEQ multiplex PCR, and TCRdb holds only the in-frame ones, with some missing. The table shows about 170,000 clones, with 70% to 80% occurring only once. What was sequenced was PBMCs. These TCRs come from a woman aged 45-59 years in good health and CMV-seronegative.

The J gene is TRBJ2-7, the V gene TRBV18; 11 bases map to TRBD1. The CDR3 extends over 16 amino acids. V trimming: 3 bases; J trimming: 2 bases; junction bases outside the gene matches: 6. Germline CDR1 is KGHSH and CDR2 is LQKENI. The chain's CDR3 is CASSPIQGQGAYEQYF. The DNA for the CDR3 is TGTGCCAGCTCACCTATTCAGGGACAGGGGGCCTACGAGCAGTACTTC.

The chain links TRBV28 to TRBJ1-4; no clear D. The germline gives CDR1 MDHEN, CDR2 SYDVKM. The ends were cut back, 3 bases at V and 10 bases at J, with 12 bases in the middle. This CDR3 contains 13 residues. The CDR3 DNA reads TGTGCCAGCAGTTTGGTCACGGGTGGAAAACTGTTTTTT. The encoded protein is CASSLVTGGKLFF.

This clone was counted a few times. The V and J genes are TRBV19 and TRBJ1-5; the match to TRBD1 covers 9 bases. The CDR3 spans 16 residues. Germline V CDR1 and CDR2: LNHDA, SQIVND (reference sequence). The V segment lost 8 bases and the J segment 4 bases; nucleotides outside the gene matches: 12. Written as DNA, the CDR3 is TGTGCCAGTCGTTACGGGACAGGGACTTTAAATCAGCCCCAGCATTTT. Its protein product is CASRYGTGTLNQPQHF.